This is a list of T cell receptor beta chains from one sample in a study of cytomegalovirus exposure and HLA in healthy donors. Clones were sequenced by immunoSEQ multiplex PCR, and TCRdb holds only the in-frame ones, with some missing. In the table there are under 200,000 clones, roughly 90% of which are singletons. Sample: PBMCs. The source is a woman between 18 and 30 years old in good health and CMV-seronegative. The CDR3 runs from the conserved cysteine through the conserved F or W. A D gene is named only where the DNA matches it firmly. Clone size is given for some rows only: seen once, a few or many times, or a class if the clone is expanded.

J gene,V gene,D gene,clone size,CDR3 protein,CDR3 DNA
TRBJ1-2,TRBV7-9,NA,NA,CASSNSGGSSLGYGYTF,TGTGCCAGCAGTAATTCTGGAGGGTCTTCCTTGGGATATGGCTACACCTTC
TRBJ2-2,TRBV29-1,TRBD2,once,CSVVLAGGPGDTGELFF,TGCAGCGTTGTGCTAGCGGGGGGGCCTGGGGACACCGGGGAGCTGTTTTTT
TRBJ2-3,TRBV29-1,TRBD1,NA,CSVGTDSTDTQYF,TGCAGCGTGGGGACAGACTCCACAGATACGCAGTATTTT
TRBJ1-5,TRBV28,NA,NA,CASSLVQGGKSQHF,TGTGCCAGCAGTCTAGTACAGGGAGGGAAGTCCCAGCATTTT
TRBJ2-3,TRBV28,NA,NA,CASSTSVLGGQDTQYF,TGTGCCAGCAGCACTAGTGTCCTCGGGGGGCAAGATACGCAGTATTTT
TRBJ2-3,TRBV5-1,NA,NA,CASSLAHLSSSTDTQYF,TGCGCCAGCAGCTTGGCCCACCTATCCTCTAGCACAGATACGCAGTATTTT
TRBJ2-5,TRBV7-2,NA,NA,CASSLLGVFQETQYF,TGTGCCAGCAGCTTATTGGGAGTCTTCCAAGAGACCCAGTACTTC
TRBJ1-1,TRBV7-3,TRBD1,few,CASSTGQGGTEAFF,TGTGCCAGCAGCACGGGACAGGGAGGTACTGAAGCTTTCTTT
TRBJ1-4,TRBV28,NA,NA,CASSPGGIWEKLFF,TGTGCCAGCAGTCCAGGAGGAATTTGGGAAAAACTGTTTTTT
TRBJ2-7,TRBV7-9,NA,NA,CASSVAPQAGVYEQYF,TGTGCCAGCAGCGTAGCCCCCCAAGCAGGGGTCTACGAGCAGTACTTC
TRBJ1-1,TRBV5-1,NA,few,CASSLTGQSNTEAFF,TGCGCCAGCAGCTTAACAGGGCAAAGCAACACTGAAGCTTTCTTT
TRBJ1-1,TRBV6-1,NA,few,CASNKGVEPNTEAFF,TGTGCCAGCAATAAAGGGGTCGAGCCGAACACTGAAGCTTTCTTT
TRBJ2-7,TRBV2,TRBD1,NA,CASTGDREVSYEQYF,TGTGCCAGCACCGGGGACAGGGAAGTCTCCTACGAGCAGTACTTC
TRBJ1-5,TRBV28,TRBD1,once,CASSPGTGGIFGNQPQHF,TGTGCCAGCAGTCCCGGGACAGGGGGAATCTTTGGCAATCAGCCCCAGCATTTT
TRBJ1-1,TRBV19,NA,NA,CASSVGATEAFF,TGTGCCAGTAGTGTAGGGGCCACTGAAGCTTTCTTT
TRBJ1-2,TRBV11-2,NA,once,CASRGAGHYGYTF,TGTGCCAGCAGAGGGGCGGGGCACTATGGCTACACCTTC
TRBJ2-2,TRBV7-9,TRBD2,NA,CSSSSRLAGVFTGELFF,TGTTCCAGCAGCTCGCGACTAGCGGGGGTTTTTACCGGGGAGCTGTTTTTT
TRBJ2-3,TRBV2,TRBD2,NA,CASRGWREGLEGTADTQYF,TGTGCCAGCAGGGGGTGGAGGGAGGGCCTGGAAGGGACGGCAGATACGCAGTATTTT
TRBJ2-1,TRBV19,NA,NA,CASSPRLNEQFF,TGTGCCAGTAGTCCGCGTTTAAATGAGCAGTTCTTC
TRBJ1-3,TRBV2,NA,NA,CASSETLSGNTIYF,TGTGCCAGCAGTGAGACACTCTCTGGAAACACCATATATTTT
TRBJ2-2,TRBV30,TRBD2,NA,CAWSLAGGPGGELFF,TGTGCCTGGAGTCTAGCGGGAGGGCCAGGCGGGGAGCTGTTTTTT
TRBJ1-1,TRBV10-3,NA,NA,CAISEGGRGTEAFF,TGTGCCATCAGTGAGGGGGGGCGGGGGACTGAAGCTTTCTTT
TRBJ1-6,TRBV27,NA,NA,CASSSPNRNSPLHF,TGTGCCAGCAGTTCACCTAACAGGAATTCACCCCTCCACTTT
TRBJ2-5,TRBV6-5,TRBD1,NA,CASSYGTGGQETQYF,TGTGCCAGCAGTTACGGGACAGGGGGTCAGGAGACCCAGTACTTC
TRBJ1-2,TRBV28,TRBD1,NA,CASSGEGQVTYPYGYTF,TGTGCCAGCAGTGGCGAGGGACAGGTGACATATCCCTATGGCTACACCTTC
TRBJ2-7,TRBV7-9,NA,NA,CASSLEASSYEQYF,TGTGCCAGCAGCTTAGAGGCTAGCAGCTACGAGCAGTACTTC
TRBJ1-2,TRBV28,TRBD1,NA,CASTFSWTGGASYTF,TGTGCCAGCACTTTCTCCTGGACAGGGGGCGCCAGCTACACCTTC
TRBJ2-7,TRBV27,NA,NA,CASSSDSTEQYF,TGTGCCAGCAGTTCAGACAGTACCGAGCAGTACTTC
TRBJ1-4,TRBV27,TRBD1,NA,CASKGQGMEKLFF,TGTGCCAGCAAGGGACAGGGAATGGAAAAACTGTTTTTT
TRBJ2-1,TRBV7-9,TRBD2,NA,CASSQGTIAEYNEQFF,TGTGCCAGCAGCCAAGGGACTATAGCGGAGTACAATGAGCAGTTCTTC